The T cell receptor beta chain under discussion was sequenced for a study of a mutant IDH1 vaccine in newly diagnosed glioma. Overall study: Vaccination began 4-6 weeks post radiotherapy alone, or with temozolomide cycles. Visit V12 was conducted at week 35 as the safety follow-up. Visit V13 came later, at week 47.

Regarding time point: week 35, safety follow-up. Every vaccination contained 300 ug of the mutant IDH1 20-mer peptide and was paired with topical imiquimod. Comments on this clone: No antigen is known for it.

Libraries were prepared by immunoSEQ multiplex PCR; TCRdb keeps only in-frame clonotypes and omits some of them. This table holds about 32,000 clones, approximately 80% found once. The ends lost 5 bases at V and 2 bases at J; junction bases unmatched: 6. The CDR3 is 16 amino acids. CDR1 LNHDA and CDR2 SQIVND come from the germline V gene (reference sequence). V and J are TRBV19 and TRBJ2-5, with TRBD2 matching 12 bases. The input for sequencing was PBMCs, taken from a glioma patient whose treatment included an IDH1 peptide vaccine. This TCR was recovered from a man aged 30-40 years with glioma. CDR3: CASSRTSGTPQETQYF. DNA for the CDR3: TGTGCCAGTAGTCGGACTAGCGGGACCCCACAAGAGACCCAGTACTTC.